This T cell receptor (beta chain) came from a study of T cell responses to AZD1222 COVID-19 vaccine. Germline V lookup: CDR1 SGHTS, CDR2 YDEGEE. This CDR3 is 17 amino acids long. Trimming shortened V by 1 base and J by 7 bases, and 18 bases separated the two germline ends. TCRdb's copy holds only in-frame clones and misses some; the assay was immunoSEQ multiplex PCR. The table includes fewer than 140,000 clones, roughly 88% detected once. This receptor was taken from an adult who received the AZD1222 COVID-19 vaccine. The chain recombines TRBV5-8 with TRBJ1-6; possible D gene TRBD1, 6 bases. This specimen was peripheral blood, taken 28 days after the second AZD1222 dose. DNA for the CDR3: TGTGCCAGCAGCTTGACAGGGTGGGGATATACGAATTCACCCCTCCACTTT. It yields the protein CASSLTGWGYTNSPLHF.